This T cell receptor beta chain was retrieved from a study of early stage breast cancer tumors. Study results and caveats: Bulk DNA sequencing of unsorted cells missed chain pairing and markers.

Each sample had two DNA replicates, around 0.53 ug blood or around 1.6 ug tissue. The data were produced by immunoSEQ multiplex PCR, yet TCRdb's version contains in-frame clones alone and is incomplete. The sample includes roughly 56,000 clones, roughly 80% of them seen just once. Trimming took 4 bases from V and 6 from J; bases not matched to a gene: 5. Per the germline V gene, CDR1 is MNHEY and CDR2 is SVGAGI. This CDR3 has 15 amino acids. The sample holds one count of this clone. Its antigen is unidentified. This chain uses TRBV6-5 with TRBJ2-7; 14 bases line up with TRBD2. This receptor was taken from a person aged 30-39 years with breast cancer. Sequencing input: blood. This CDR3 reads CASSFGTSGGLEQYF. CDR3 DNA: TGTGCCAGCAGTTTTGGGACTAGCGGGGGCCTCGAGCAGTACTTC.